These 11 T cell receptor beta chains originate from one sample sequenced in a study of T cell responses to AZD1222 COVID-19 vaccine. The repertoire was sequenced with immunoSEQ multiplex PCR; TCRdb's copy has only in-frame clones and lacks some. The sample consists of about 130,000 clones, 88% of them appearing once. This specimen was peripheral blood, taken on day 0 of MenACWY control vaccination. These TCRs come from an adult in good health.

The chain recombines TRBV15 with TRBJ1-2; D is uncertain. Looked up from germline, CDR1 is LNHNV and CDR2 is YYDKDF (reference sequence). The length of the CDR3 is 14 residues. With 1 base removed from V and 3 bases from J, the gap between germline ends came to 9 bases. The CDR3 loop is CATSRASIDYGYTF. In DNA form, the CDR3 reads TGTGCCACCAGCAGAGCCAGTATCGACTATGGCTACACCTTC.

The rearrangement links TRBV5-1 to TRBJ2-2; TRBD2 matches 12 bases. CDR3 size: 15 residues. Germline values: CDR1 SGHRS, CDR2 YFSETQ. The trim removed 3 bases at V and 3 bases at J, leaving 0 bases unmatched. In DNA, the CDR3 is TGCGCCAGCAGCTCTAGCGGGAGGGACACCGGGGAGCTGTTTTTT. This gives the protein CASSSSGRDTGELFF.

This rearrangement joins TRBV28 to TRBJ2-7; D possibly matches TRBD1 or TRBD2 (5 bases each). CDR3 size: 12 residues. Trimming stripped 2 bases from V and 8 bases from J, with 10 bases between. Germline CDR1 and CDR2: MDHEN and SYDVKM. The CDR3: CASSLTVGQQYF. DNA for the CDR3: TGTGCCAGCAGTTTAACGGTGGGACAGCAGTACTTC. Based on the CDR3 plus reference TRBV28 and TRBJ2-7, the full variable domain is DVKVTQSSRYLVKRTGEKVFLECVQDMDHENMFWYRQDPGLGLRLIYFSYDVKMKEKGDIPEGYSVSREKKERFSLILESASTNQTSMYLCASSLTVGQQYFGPGTRLTVT.

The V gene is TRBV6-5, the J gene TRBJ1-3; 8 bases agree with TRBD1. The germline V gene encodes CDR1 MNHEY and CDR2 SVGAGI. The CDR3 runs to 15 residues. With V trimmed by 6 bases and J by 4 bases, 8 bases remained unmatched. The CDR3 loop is CASRPGQVDGNTIYF. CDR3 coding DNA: TGTGCCAGCAGACCGGGACAGGTGGACGGAAACACCATATATTTT.

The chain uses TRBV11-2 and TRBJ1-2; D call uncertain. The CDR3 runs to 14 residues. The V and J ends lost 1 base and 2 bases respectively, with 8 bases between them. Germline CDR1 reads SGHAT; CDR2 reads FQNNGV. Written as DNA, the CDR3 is TGTGCCAGCAGCTTAGTGCAGGAGAACTATGGCTACACCTTC. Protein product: CASSLVQENYGYTF.

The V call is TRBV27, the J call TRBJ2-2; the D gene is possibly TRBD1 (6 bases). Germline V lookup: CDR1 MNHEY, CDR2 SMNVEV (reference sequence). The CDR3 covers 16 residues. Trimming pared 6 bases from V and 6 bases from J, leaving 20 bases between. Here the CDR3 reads CASRKPGQVLSGELFF. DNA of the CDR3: TGTGCCAGCAGAAAACCGGGACAAGTTCTGTCCGGGGAGCTGTTTTTT.

Written as DNA, the CDR3 is TGTGCCAGCAGCGTAGCTCCCGGGCAGGGAGAAACCGGGGAGCTGTTTTTT. It encodes CASSVAPGQGETGELFF. The chain employs TRBV9 and TRBJ2-2, with D perhaps assigned TRBD1 or TRBD2 (5 bases each). Germline values: CDR1 SGDLS, CDR2 YYNGEE. The CDR3 runs to 17 residues. The V end was cut by 0 bases, the J end by 5 bases, with 17 bases between.

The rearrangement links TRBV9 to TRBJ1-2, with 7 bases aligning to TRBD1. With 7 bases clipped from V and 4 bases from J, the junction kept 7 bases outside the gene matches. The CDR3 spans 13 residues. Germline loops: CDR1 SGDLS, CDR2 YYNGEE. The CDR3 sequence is CASRDREGYGYTF. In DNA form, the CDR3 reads TGTGCCAGCCGTGACAGGGAAGGCTATGGCTACACCTTC.

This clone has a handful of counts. CDR3 DNA sequence: TGTGCCACCAGTGATTTGGCGGGAGACACCGGGGAGCTGTTTTTT. It encodes CATSDLAGDTGELFF. The chain joins TRBV24-1 to TRBJ2-2; 7 bases agree with TRBD2. The length of the CDR3 is 15 residues. In germline, CDR1 is KGHDR, CDR2 SFDVKD. The ends lost 0 bases at V and 3 bases at J; junction bases unmatched: 0.

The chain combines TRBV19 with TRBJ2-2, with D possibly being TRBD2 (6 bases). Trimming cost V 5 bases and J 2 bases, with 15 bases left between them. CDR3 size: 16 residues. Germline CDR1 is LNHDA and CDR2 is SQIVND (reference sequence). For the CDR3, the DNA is TGTGCCAGTAGTGGAGGGTGGGGTCCCAACACCGGGGAGCTGTTTTTT. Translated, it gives CASSGGWGPNTGELFF.

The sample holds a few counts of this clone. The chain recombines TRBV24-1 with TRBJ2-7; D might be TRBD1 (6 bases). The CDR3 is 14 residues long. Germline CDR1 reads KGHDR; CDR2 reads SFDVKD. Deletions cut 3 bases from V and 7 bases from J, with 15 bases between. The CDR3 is CATSDVNKGTEQYF. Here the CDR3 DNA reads TGTGCCACCAGTGATGTAAATAAGGGGACAGAGCAGTACTTC.